These 11 T cell receptor beta chains were all obtained from the same sample, sequenced in a study of blood T cell repertoires in COVID-19. Assay: immunoSEQ multiplex PCR; the TCRdb copy retains only in-frame clones and omits some. Of about 140,000 clones listed, around 87% are singletons. Sequencing input: peripheral blood. The receptors here all came from a human donor in a cohort sampled during active COVID-19.

The chain employs TRBV2 and TRBJ1-2; 10 bases are a match to TRBD1. The trim removed 8 bases at V and 3 bases at J, leaving 3 bases unmatched. The CDR3 spans 13 residues. CDR1 is SNHLY, CDR2 FYNNEI, per germline. The CDR3 region is CASWDRGYYGYTF. DNA for the CDR3: TGTGCCAGCTGGGACAGGGGATACTATGGCTACACCTTC. The variable domain in full, with the rest retrieved from reference TRBV2 and TRBJ1-2, is EPEVTQTPSHQVTQMGQEVILRCVPISNHLYFYWYRQILGQKVEFLVSFYNNEISEKSEIFDDQFSVERPDGSNFTLKIRSTKLEDSAMYFCASWDRGYYGYTFGSGTRLTVV.

The chain carries TRBV6-5 and TRBJ2-7, with D unclear. This CDR3 has 16 amino acids. The V and J ends lost 2 bases and 3 bases respectively, with 17 bases between them. Germline V CDR1 and CDR2: MNHEY, SVGAGI. The CDR3 DNA is TGTGCCAGCAGTTACCCTTCCCTTTGGTTGCGCTACGAGCAGTACTTC. Its translation is CASSYPSLWLRYEQYF.

This clone was seen once. The V call is TRBV28, the J call TRBJ1-2; TRBD1 agrees at 8 bases. The germline V gene has CDR1 MDHEN and CDR2 SYDVKM. This CDR3 has 13 amino acids. Germline trimming cut 9 bases from V and 5 bases from J; bases unmatched to any gene: 8. For the CDR3, the DNA is TGTGCCAGTACACAGGGGGTTCAATATGGCTACACCTTC. As protein: CASTQGVQYGYTF.

The J gene is TRBJ1-4, the V gene TRBV19, with TRBD1 matching over 9 bases. V shed 4 bases and J 6 bases; nucleotides not matched to a gene: 6. The germline V gene has CDR1 LNHDA and CDR2 SQIVND (reference sequence). CDR3 length equals 15 residues. CDR3 DNA: TGTGCCAGTAGTAAGGGACAGGGATGGGATGAAAAACTGTTTTTT. Protein product: CASSKGQGWDEKLFF. The whole variable domain, remainder taken from reference TRBV19 and TRBJ1-4, is DGGITQSPKYLFRKEGQNVTLSCEQNLNHDAMYWYRQDPGQGLRLIYYSQIVNDFQKGDIAEGYSVSREKKESFPLTVTSAQKNPTAFYLCASSKGQGWDEKLFFGSGTQLSVL.

This chain joins TRBV12-1 and TRBJ1-5; the DNA was not compared with TRBD1, the D call given in the table. TRBV12-1 is flagged as a pseudogene. The CDR3 contains 12 residues. The DNA of the CDR3 is TGTGCCAGCAGCTTCTACCAGGAGCCCCAGCATTTT. Translation gives CASSFYQEPQHF.

CDR3 region: CASSPREDSTDTQYF. The CDR3 region has the DNA TGTGCCAGCAGTCCCCGGGAGGATAGCACAGATACGCAGTATTTT. The chain combines TRBV7-9 with TRBJ2-3; 7 nucleotides match TRBD2. This CDR3 has 15 amino acids. Germline lookup yields CDR1 SEHNR and CDR2 FQNEAQ (reference sequence). The V gene end was trimmed by 6 bases and the J gene end by 0 bases; junction bases not matched to a gene: 6.

This chain uses TRBV19 with TRBJ1-3, with D perhaps TRBD1 (6 bases). The V gene lost 3 bases and the J gene lost 4 bases, with 10 bases spanning the gap. CDR1 is LNHDA and CDR2 is SQIVND in the germline V gene (reference sequence). The CDR3 spans 14 residues. The CDR3 DNA sequence: TGTGCCAGTAGTATTAACAGGGCCGGAAACACCATATATTTT. Translation: CASSINRAGNTIYF. The entire variable domain, with the rest obtained from reference TRBV19 and TRBJ1-3, is as follows: DGGITQSPKYLFRKEGQNVTLSCEQNLNHDAMYWYRQDPGQGLRLIYYSQIVNDFQKGDIAEGYSVSREKKESFPLTVTSAQKNPTAFYLCASSINRAGNTIYFGEGSWLTVV.

The V and J genes are TRBV7-8 and TRBJ2-5; 8 bases match TRBD2. Per germline, CDR1 SGHVS and CDR2 FQNEAQ. J gave up 7 bases and V 5 bases, and 12 bases lay outside the gene matches. This CDR3 region has 15 residues. In DNA form, the CDR3 reads TGTGCCAGCAGCCCGGAGAGGAGCGGGGGAGTGACCCAGTACTTC. Translating it yields CASSPERSGGVTQYF.

The table lists this clone with a count of one. The chain uses TRBV7-3 and TRBJ2-6; D unresolved. The CDR3 is made up of 18 amino acids. CDR1 and CDR2 from the germline V gene are SGHTA and FQGTGA. Trimming pared 2 bases from V and 0 bases from J, leaving 14 bases between. The CDR3 is CASSLQVTPSSGANVLTF. The CDR3 DNA reads as TGTGCCAGCAGCTTACAAGTGACACCAAGCTCTGGGGCCAACGTCCTGACTTTC.

This rearrangement joins TRBV6-4 to TRBJ2-1; a possible D gene is TRBD2 (6 bases). Germline V CDR1 and CDR2: MRHNA, SNTAGT. Trimming took 7 bases from V and 3 from J, leaving 22 bases between them. This CDR3 spans 17 amino acids. CDR3 region: CASIPQPLARDYNEQFF. The CDR3 nucleotides read TGTGCCAGCATACCGCAGCCTCTAGCGAGGGACTACAATGAGCAGTTCTTC.

This sequence joins TRBV28 and TRBJ2-1; possible D gene TRBD2, 6 bases. The CDR3 covers 15 residues. V lost 5 bases to trimming and J lost 3 bases, with 14 bases between them. CDR1 is MDHEN and CDR2 is SYDVKM in the germline V gene. Here the CDR3 DNA reads TGTGCCAGCAGTACCCGGGAGTTGCTCTACAATGAGCAGTTCTTC. It is translated as CASSTRELLYNEQFF.